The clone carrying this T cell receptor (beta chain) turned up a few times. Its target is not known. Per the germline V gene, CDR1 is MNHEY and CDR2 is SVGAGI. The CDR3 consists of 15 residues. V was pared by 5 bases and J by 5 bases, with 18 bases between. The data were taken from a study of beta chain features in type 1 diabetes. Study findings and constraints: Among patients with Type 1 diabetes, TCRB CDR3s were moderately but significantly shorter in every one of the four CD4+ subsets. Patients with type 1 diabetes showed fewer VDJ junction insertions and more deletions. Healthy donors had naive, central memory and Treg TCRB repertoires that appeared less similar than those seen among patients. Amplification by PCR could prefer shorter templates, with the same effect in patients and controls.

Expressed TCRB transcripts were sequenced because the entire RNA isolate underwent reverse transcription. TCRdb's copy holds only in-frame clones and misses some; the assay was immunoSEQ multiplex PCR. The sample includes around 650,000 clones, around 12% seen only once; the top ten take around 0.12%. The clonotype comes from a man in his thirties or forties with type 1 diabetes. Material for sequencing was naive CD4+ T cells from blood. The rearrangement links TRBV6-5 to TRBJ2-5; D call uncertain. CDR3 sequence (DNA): TGTGCCAGCAGTGTTGGCAGCGATCCCTTGGAGACCCAGTACTTC. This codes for CASSVGSDPLETQYF.